This T cell receptor beta chain was sequenced in a study of blood T cells in healthy people across ages. The CDR3 length is 16 residues. The V gene end was trimmed by 5 bases and the J gene end by 1 base; junction bases not matched to a gene: 4. The germline V gene encodes CDR1 SGHTA and CDR2 FQGNSA. Next came a second PCR, run for about 7 to 12 cycles, which used a sample-barcoded 5' primer along with a J-beta primer mix. Each TCR beta cDNA got a 12-nucleotide random molecular identifier. TCRdb passed the 5' RACE reads through MiXCR, listing each CDR3 protein once. This sample carries 650,000 to 900,000 distinct CDR3 sequences, about 59% of them seen once, and the ten largest clones take roughly 26%.

Sequences were obtained from blood. The sequence was collected from a man aged 30 to 39 in good health. The chain recombines TRBV7-2 with TRBJ2-5, with 13 bases that match TRBD2. CDR3 in amino acids: CASSGGLAGIQETQYF. In DNA form, the CDR3 reads TGTGCCAGCAGCGGGGGACTAGCGGGGATCCAAGAGACCCAGTACTTC. Full variable domain (outside the CDR3, taken from reference TRBV7-2 and TRBJ2-5): GAGVSQSPSNKVTEKGKDVELRCDPISGHTALYWYRQSLGQGLEFLIYFQGNSAPDKSGLPSDRFSAERTGGSVSTLTIQRTQQEDSAVYLCASSGGLAGIQETQYFGPGTRLLVL.